The 7 T cell receptor beta chains presented below share a single source sample, sequenced in a study of shared T cell receptors in the human thymus (dated by TCRdb to the early 2020s). The protocol used for the library was the immunoSEQ multiplex PCR assay. This immuneACCESS table, as held by TCRdb, lists in-frame sequences with V and J called but not all clones. Of the missing ones, under half trace to an unresolved V gene in checked studies; the others have no known cause. The sample profile shows some 720,000 clones; 88% of them were found once. The leading ten clones occupy around 0.0099% of the sample. This same sample was also taken into another study, of human thymus T cells.

Sequencing was carried out using thymocytes. The receptors come from a boy under two years old with a congenital heart defect. Donor details come from another sample of the same person, matched by shared clones.

This clone has a single count. The chain is built from TRBV11-2 and TRBJ2-7; no firm D call. Germline loops: CDR1 SGHAT, CDR2 FQNNGV. Trimming removed 0 bases from V and 6 bases from J, with 12 bases in between. The CDR3 is made up of 14 amino acids. DNA of the CDR3: TGTGCCAGCAGCTTAGATTCGGCTAGTGGCGAGCAGTACTTC. Protein: CASSLDSASGEQYF.

The chain recombines TRBV20-1 with TRBJ2-7; maybe TRBD2 (5 bases). Germline V gives CDR1 DFQATT, CDR2 SNEGSKA (reference sequence). The CDR3 spans 11 residues. The V end lost 5 bases, the J end lost 6 bases, and 11 bases lay between the germline ends. The DNA of the CDR3 is TGCAGTGCTCCCAGTGGAGGCGAGCAGTACTTC. Amino acids: CSAPSGGEQYF.

This clone was recorded a few times. The chain links TRBV15 to TRBJ2-1, with unresolved D. V was shortened by 0 bases and J by 12 bases, with 12 bases between the two germline ends. Germline lookup yields CDR1 LNHNV and CDR2 YYDKDF (reference sequence). This CDR3 has 13 amino acids. The CDR3 sequence: CATSREGRSMQFF. CDR3 DNA sequence: TGTGCCACCAGCAGAGAGGGCCGTAGTATGCAGTTCTTC.

The J gene is TRBJ2-1, the V gene TRBV27, with a weak D call TRBD1 (6 bases). Trimming shortened V by 2 bases and J by 10 bases, and 9 bases separated the two germline ends. Germline V gives CDR1 MNHEY, CDR2 SMNVEV (reference sequence). This CDR3 contains 12 residues. CDR3 amino acids: CASSLKRGEQFF. For the CDR3, the DNA is TGTGCCAGCAGTTTAAAAAGGGGGGAGCAGTTCTTC.

V is TRBV4-1 and J is TRBJ2-5; TRBD2 matches at 7 bases. V trimming: 1 base; J trimming: 1 base; junction bases outside the gene matches: 6. This CDR3 is built from 16 residues. From germline, CDR1 is MGHRA and CDR2 YSYEKL. The CDR3 sequence: CASSQGSGATQETQYF. CDR3 bases: TGCGCCAGCAGCCAAGGCAGCGGGGCAACCCAAGAGACCCAGTACTTC.

The CDR3 sequence: CASSVKNFRGNEQFF. The CDR3 DNA reads as TGTGCCAGCAGCGTGAAAAACTTTCGGGGGAATGAGCAGTTCTTC. The rearrangement links TRBV7-9 to TRBJ2-1, with D maybe TRBD2 (6 bases). Germline lookup yields CDR1 SEHNR and CDR2 FQNEAQ (reference sequence). Trimming took 5 bases from V and 7 from J, leaving 18 bases between them. The CDR3 runs to 15 residues.

The chain couples TRBV6-1 to TRBJ1-5; 7 nucleotides line up with TRBD1. The CDR3 runs to 15 residues. The ends lost 9 bases at V and 2 bases at J; junction bases unmatched: 10. Germline V gene sequence: CDR1 MNHNS, CDR2 SASEGT. CDR3 sequence reads: CASPPPGQCNQPQHF. CDR3 DNA: TGTGCCAGTCCACCTCCGGGACAGTGCAATCAGCCCCAGCATTTT.